This T cell receptor (beta chain) emerged from a study of blood T cell repertoires in COVID-19. Overall study context: Sites in the United States, Italy and Spain provided acute and convalescent COVID-19 samples. Sources were T cells, B-cell-depleted T cells, or PBMCs; the material itself was cDNA or gDNA.

Methods used by the authors: Amplification of reference gene primers was used by the study to estimate nucleated cell counts. TCRdb's copy holds only in-frame clones and misses some; the assay was immunoSEQ multiplex PCR. Clone size and the V and J calls come from that table; the DNA yielded D and trimming. The sample has around 190,000 clones; roughly 80% are singletons. The V segment lost 3 bases and the J segment 8 bases; nucleotides outside the gene matches: 9. The CDR3 has 15 residues. The germline V gene has CDR1 SGHTA and CDR2 FQGNSA. The source is a man aged 60 to 69 with acute or convalescent COVID-19. V gene TRBV7-2 combines with J gene TRBJ2-4, with TRBD2 identical over 8 bases. Sequencing used peripheral blood. CDR3 nucleotide sequence: TGTGCCAGCAGCTTCGGACTAGCCGGGGCTGACATTCAGTACTTC. As protein: CASSFGLAGADIQYF.